The TCR beta chain described here comes from a study of T cells in Graves' hyperthyroidism and ophthalmopathy. The study, taken as a whole, reports: Most thyroid clonotypes expanded above 0.001 were also detected in blood.

From RNA transcripts, TCR beta CDR3 regions were amplified. The HTBI primer set served for first-round RT-PCR of the TCR CDR3. MiXCR, applied by TCRdb to the multiplex PCR reads, yields one record per CDR3 protein. Among about 49,000 distinct CDR3 sequences, roughly 51% were seen once, and the ten largest hold under 35%. This clonotype was counted at least ten times. Its specificity is unknown. CDR3 length: 15 amino acids. CDR1 is MNHEY and CDR2 is SVGAGI in the germline V gene. V was clipped by 2 bases and J by 6 bases, with 16 bases between them. Sequenced material: peripheral blood or thyroid tissue (not recorded which). The TCR comes from a man aged 18 to 30 with Graves' hyperthyroidism. The chain recombines TRBV6-5 with TRBJ1-1; TRBD1 is a possible D gene (5 bases). The CDR3 spells CASSYTPGWGSEAFF. The CDR3 DNA follows: TGTGCCAGCAGTTACACCCCGGGTTGGGGGTCTGAAGCTTTCTTT.